What follows are 15 T cell receptor beta chains derived from one specimen sequenced in a study of tumor-infiltrating lymphocytes in primary liver carcinoma. A primer matching the constant region was used to make TCR beta cDNA from 500 to 650 ng of total RNA. Sequencing libraries for TCR beta derived from three nested multiplex PCR rounds that used slightly modified ARM-PCR. Use of TRBV1-TRBV30 forward primers with a C-beta reverse primer characterized the first two PCR rounds, which lasted around 9 cycles each. Each CDR3 protein is one row after TCRdb ran MiXCR on the multiplex PCR reads. The table lists about 200,000 distinct CDR3 sequences, 65% of them singletons, with roughly 7% in the top ten. RNA isolated from unsorted whole blood supplied the blood RNA, with germline DNA also extracted. Sequencing was performed on peripheral blood. These TCRs come from an older woman with primary liver carcinoma and hepatitis B virus infection.

This sequence joins TRBV11-2 and TRBJ2-4; a weak D match, TRBD2 (5 bases). The V gene's germline CDR1 is SGHAT and CDR2 FQNNGV. Trimming took 8 bases from V and 7 from J, leaving 21 bases between them. The CDR3 is made up of 15 amino acids. The CDR3 region has the DNA TGTGCCAGCCGTTTACATCCGGGATACAAGAACATTCAGTACTTC. Its protein is CASRLHPGYKNIQYF.

In the case of this clonotype: The DNA is omitted, as the CDR3 cannot be located on it reliably, and the CDR3 follows TCRdb's listing. This CDR3 reads CASSYVGQGSTEAFF. This sequence joins TRBV28 and TRBJ1-1; TRBD1, the table's D call, was not compared with the DNA. CDR1 is MDHEN, CDR2 SYDVKM, per germline. The length of the CDR3 is 15 amino acids, counting both ends.

CDR3 DNA: TGCAGCGTCGACCGACCACACCGGTTCACCGGGGAGCTGTTTTTT. Its translation is CSVDRPHRFTGELFF. The rearrangement uses TRBV29-1 and TRBJ2-2; D is unresolved. This CDR3 comprises 15 residues. The V end was cut by 6 bases, the J end by 4 bases, with 18 bases between. Per germline, CDR1 SQVTM and CDR2 ANQGSEA.

Many counts were recorded for this clonotype. This chain uses TRBV6-5 with TRBJ1-1; D gene uncertain. CDR1 and CDR2 (germline): MNHEY, SVGAGI. The CDR3 has 13 residues. V lost 6 bases and J 0 bases, leaving 8 bases between the germline ends. CDR3 in amino acids: CASRAPVNTEAFF. The DNA of the CDR3 is TGTGCCAGCAGGGCACCCGTGAACACTGAAGCTTTCTTT.

This clonotype was seen many times. The genes are TRBV4-1 and TRBJ2-5; the D is unclear. The V end lost 0 bases, the J end lost 3 bases, and 5 bases lay between the germline ends. This CDR3 has 13 amino acids. Germline loops: CDR1 MGHRA, CDR2 YSYEKL. CDR3 in amino acids: CASSQDFKETQYF. CDR3 DNA: TGCGCCAGCAGCCAAGACTTCAAAGAGACCCAGTACTTC.

The J gene is TRBJ2-1, the V gene TRBV7-9, with D possibly being TRBD1 or TRBD2 (5 bases each). The CDR3 has 13 residues. V gave up 5 bases and J gave up 9 bases, with 14 bases separating them. Germline CDR1 reads SEHNR; CDR2 reads FQNEAQ (reference sequence). CDR3 coding DNA: TGTGCCAGCAGCCGGGGCGAGGGGACTGAGCAGTTCTTC. Protein sequence: CASSRGEGTEQFF.

Worth noting for this clonotype: The conserved phenylalanine or tryptophan normally closing the CDR3 is absent here, so this likely arose from a read error. The J gene is TRBJ1-5, the V gene TRBV4-1, with 8 bases that match TRBD1. CDR1 is MGHRA and CDR2 is YSYEKL in the germline V gene. With 4 bases clipped from V and 6 bases from J, the junction kept 8 bases outside the gene matches. The CDR3 is 15 amino acids. The CDR3 sequence is CASSLGDRTAQPQHS. The CDR3 nucleotides read TGCGCCAGCAGCCTTGGGGACAGGACGGCTCAGCCCCAGCATTCT.

A note on this clonotype: A much larger clone is a single base away; this may be a read error. The DNA of the CDR3 is TGTGCCAGCAGCTCTAGAGCGCATTCCTACGAGCAGTACTTC. This sequence encodes CASSSRAHSYEQYF. This rearrangement joins TRBV5-5 to TRBJ2-7; D is unclear. V lost 3 bases, J lost 1 base, and 11 bases lay in between. CDR3 length: 14 amino acids. Germline V gives CDR1 SGHKS, CDR2 YYEKEE (reference sequence).

This chain joins TRBV5-6 and TRBJ2-2; D is possibly TRBD1 or TRBD2 (5 bases each). Per the germline V gene, CDR1 is SGHDT and CDR2 is YYEEEE. The CDR3 consists of 16 residues. V lost 0 bases and J 0 bases, leaving 9 bases between the germline ends. The CDR3 is CASSLGGSTNTGELFF. The DNA for the CDR3 is TGTGCCAGCAGCTTGGGGGGGTCTACGAACACCGGGGAGCTGTTTTTT.

To note about this clonotype: No conserved phenylalanine or tryptophan ends this CDR3, so it is likely a read error. The DNA is omitted, as the CDR3 cannot be located on it reliably, and the CDR3 follows TCRdb's listing. The rearrangement links TRBV11-2 to TRBJ2-7. Germline V CDR1 and CDR2: SGHAT, FQNNGV. Counting both end residues, the CDR3 totals 12 amino acids. The CDR3 spells CASSFKDVGQCL.

Worth noting for this clonotype: A much larger clone is a single base away; this may be a read error. The chain employs TRBV7-9 and TRBJ2-7; D gene ambiguous. V gave up 4 bases and J gave up 2 bases, with 12 bases separating them. Germline lookup yields CDR1 SEHNR and CDR2 FQNEAQ (reference sequence). The CDR3 totals 14 residues. CDR3 region: CASSSASSTYEQYF. The CDR3 nucleotides read TGTGCCAGCAGCTCAGCATCCTCCACCTACGAGCAGTACTTC.

This chain uses TRBV7-8 with TRBJ2-3, with a weak D call TRBD1 (6 bases). Trimming pared 5 bases from V and 2 bases from J, leaving 11 bases between. CDR3 length equals 14 residues. Per germline, CDR1 SGHVS and CDR2 FQNEAQ. CDR3 nucleotides: TGTGCCAGCAGCAAACAGGGACCCACAGATACGCAGTATTTT. The encoded protein is CASSKQGPTDTQYF.

With regard to this clonotype: A much larger clone lies one base from this, so it may be a read error. It is unclear where the CDR3 begins or ends on the DNA, so no DNA is shown, and the CDR3 is as TCRdb lists it. The chain links TRBV29-1 to TRBJ2-4; the listed D gene, TRBD2, was not tested against the DNA. The CDR3 spans 14 amino acids, including both terminal residues. Looked up from germline, CDR1 is SQVTM and CDR2 is ANQGSEA. The CDR3 sequence: CSVGSGAGKNILYF.

Comments on this clonotype: A read error may produce the germline difference seen at one junction end. The CDR3 DNA reads TGTGCCGGCAGCTTAGCGGAGGCACGGGAGACCCAATACTTC. Translated: CAGSLAEARETQYF. V and J are TRBV11-2 and TRBJ2-5; a weak D match, TRBD2 (6 bases). Germline values: CDR1 SGHAT, CDR2 FQNNGV. The CDR3 contains 14 residues.

Note on this clonotype: One junction end disagrees with the germline gene, perhaps due to a read error. The chain carries TRBV28 and TRBJ2-7; 8 positions agree with TRBD1. Germline V gives CDR1 MDHEN, CDR2 SYDVKM. The CDR3 covers 15 residues. CDR3 nucleotides: TGTGCCAGCAGCCCAGGGGGCTCACATTCCTTCGAGCAGTACTTC. As protein: CASSPGGSHSFEQYF.